There are many counts of the clone carrying this T cell receptor beta chain. Its antigen is not known. These data are taken from a study of molecular identifiers for immune sequencing clone quantification. Broader study findings: Highly expanded clone sizes could be underestimated through barcode sharing by identical TCR molecules. Clones of above 20 RNA copies carried over 99% of effector molecules; in naive cells they carried under 1%.

Using its own MiXCR run on the PCR reads, TCRdb lists one record per CDR3 protein. The table has more than 550,000 distinct CDR3 sequences, about 25% seen once; the top ten hold about 0.73%. The CDR3 extends over 14 amino acids. Germline values: CDR1 LGHNA, CDR2 YSLEER. Trimming took off 0 bases at V and 2 bases at J, with 8 bases between the two ends. Naive CD8 libraries used roughly 17,000 to 1,100,000 sorted cells and 10%, 30% or 50% RNA. The genes are TRBV4-3 and TRBJ2-7, with a tentative D call TRBD1 (6 bases). The TCR was taken from a human donor in good health. Some libraries in this study had Jurkat cell RNA spiked in. The material sequenced was naive CD8+ T cells from blood, with Jurkat cell RNA spiked in. Indicated subset: FACS-sorted CD8+CD4-CCR7+CD45RA+ naive T cells. CDR3 region: CASSQDEGAYEQYF. The DNA of the CDR3 is TGCGCCAGCAGCCAAGATGAGGGGGCCTACGAGCAGTACTTC.